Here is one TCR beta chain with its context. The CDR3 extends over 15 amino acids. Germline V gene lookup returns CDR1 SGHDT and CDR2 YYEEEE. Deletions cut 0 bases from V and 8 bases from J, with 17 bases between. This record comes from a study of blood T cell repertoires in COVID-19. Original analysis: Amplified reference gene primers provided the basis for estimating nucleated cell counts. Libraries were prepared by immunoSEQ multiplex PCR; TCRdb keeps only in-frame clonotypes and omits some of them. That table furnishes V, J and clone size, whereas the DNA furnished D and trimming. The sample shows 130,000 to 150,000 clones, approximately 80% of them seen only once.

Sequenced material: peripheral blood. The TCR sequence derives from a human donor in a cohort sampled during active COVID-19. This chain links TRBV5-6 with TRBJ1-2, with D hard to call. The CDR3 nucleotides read TGTGCCAGCAGCTTGGCCGGGGTAGTAGCGAGCGGCTACACCTTC. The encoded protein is CASSLAGVVASGYTF.